Below are 23 T cell receptor beta chains sequenced from a single sample in a study of cytomegalovirus exposure and HLA in healthy donors. The PCR made use of 60 Vbeta and 13 Jbeta primers. TCRdb keeps only in-frame clones here, not all; method: immunoSEQ multiplex PCR. The sample gives about 93,000 clones, over 60% of which show up once; 5.5% to 6.5% is in the top ten. The sequenced material came from PBMCs. The receptors were sampled from a boy between 10 and 17 years old in good health and CMV-seropositive.

This clone was seen a few times. This chain links TRBV2 with TRBJ2-7, with D maybe TRBD2 (6 bases). CDR1 and CDR2 from the germline V gene are SNHLY and FYNNEI. The CDR3 sequence is 14 residues long. Trimming removed 4 bases from V and 2 bases from J, with 12 bases in between. CDR3: CASSGGERPYEQYF. CDR3 sequence (DNA): TGTGCCAGCAGTGGCGGGGAGCGGCCCTACGAGCAGTACTTC.

The chain links TRBV7-9 to TRBJ2-3; D is possibly TRBD2 (6 bases). Between the trimmed V and J ends, which lost 1 base and 2 bases, there was a span of 10 bases. Germline loops: CDR1 SEHNR, CDR2 FQNEAQ (reference sequence). This CDR3 contains 15 residues. CDR3 sequence reads: CASSLERGNTDTQYF. CDR3 coding DNA: TGTGCCAGCAGCTTAGAACGGGGGAACACAGATACGCAGTATTTT.

This clone has only a few counts. The chain combines TRBV2 with TRBJ1-3; no clear D gene. Per the germline V gene, CDR1 is SNHLY and CDR2 is FYNNEI. V lost 4 bases to trimming and J lost 0 bases, with 7 bases between them. There are 14 residues in the CDR3. The CDR3: CASSGEGSGNTIYF. CDR3 coding DNA: TGTGCCAGCAGTGGAGAGGGCTCTGGAAACACCATATATTTT.

This clone was seen just once. The V and J genes are TRBV2 and TRBJ1-6, with D possibly TRBD1 on 6 matching bases. The germline gives CDR1 SNHLY, CDR2 FYNNEI. V was trimmed by 6 bases and J by 9 bases, leaving 18 bases between them. The CDR3 contains 15 residues. In DNA, the CDR3 is TGTGCCAGCAGCGCCGGGGACATCTCTTTTTCACCCCTCCACTTT. Protein: CASSAGDISFSPLHF.

This clone was seen only a few times. The V and J genes are TRBV27 and TRBJ1-4; tentative D call: TRBD1 (6 bases). Germline CDR1 is MNHEY and CDR2 is SMNVEV (reference sequence). The length of the CDR3 is 16 residues. V was clipped by 5 bases and J by 2 bases, with 15 bases between them. In nucleotides, the CDR3 is TGTGCCAGCAGTAAAGACACAGGGTACACTAATGAAAAACTGTTTTTT. It encodes CASSKDTGYTNEKLFF.

This clone appeared a few times. Other nucleotide sequences in the sample specify the same CDR3. The CDR3 DNA is TGTGCCTGGAGTGCCCCAGTGAACACTGAAGCTTTCTTT. Protein: CAWSAPVNTEAFF. The rearrangement links TRBV30 to TRBJ1-1; D not certain. The V gene's germline CDR1 is GTSNPN and CDR2 SVGIG (reference sequence). The CDR3 has 13 residues. V lost 1 base and J lost 0, with 6 bases in between. Full variable domain (outside the CDR3, taken from reference TRBV30 and TRBJ1-1): SQTIHQWPATLVQPVGSPLSLECTVEGTSNPNLYWYRQAAGRGLQLLFYSVGIGQISSEVPQNLSASRPQDRQFILSSKKLLLSDSGFYLCAWSAPVNTEAFFGQGTRLTVV.

The J gene is TRBJ1-5, the V gene TRBV5-1; D unresolved. V was clipped by 3 bases and J by 6 bases, with 13 bases between them. The CDR3 sequence is 14 residues long. CDR1 is SGHRS and CDR2 is YFSETQ in the germline V gene. Written as DNA, the CDR3 is TGCGCCAGCAGCTCGGTCGGAGGGATTCAGCCCCAGCATTTT. It encodes CASSSVGGIQPQHF.

The chain links TRBV5-6 to TRBJ2-3, with unresolved D. The germline CDR1 and CDR2 sequences are SGHDT and YYEEEE. The germline V and J ends were trimmed by 2 bases and 6 bases, with 16 bases remaining between them. This CDR3 has 15 residues. As DNA, the CDR3 is TGTGCCAGCAGCTTTCCCCGAACCCTGAGTGATACGCAGTATTTT. Translated, it gives CASSFPRTLSDTQYF. Full variable domain (remainder filled in from reference TRBV5-6 and TRBJ2-3): DAGVTQSPTHLIKTRGQQVTLRCSPKSGHDTVSWYQQALGQGPQFIFQYYEEEERQRGNFPDRFSGHQFPNYSSELNVNALLLGDSALYLCASSFPRTLSDTQYFGPGTRLTVL.

The J gene is TRBJ2-2, the V gene TRBV27; a possible D gene is TRBD1 (5 bases). CDR1 is MNHEY and CDR2 is SMNVEV in the germline V gene (reference sequence). The CDR3 runs to 16 residues. V was cut by 4 bases and J by 3 bases, with 15 bases left in between. The CDR3 bases are TGTGCCAGCAGTTCCCTAGGACACGAATACACCGGGGAGCTGTTTTTT. Translated, it gives CASSSLGHEYTGELFF.

The V gene is TRBV28, the J gene TRBJ1-2; no firm D call. The V gene's germline CDR1 is MDHEN and CDR2 SYDVKM. This CDR3 has 12 amino acids. Trimming left V 5 bases short and J 5 bases short, with 9 bases between. The CDR3 spells CASSRSRYGYTF. The CDR3 nucleotides read TGTGCCAGCAGTCGGTCTCGGTATGGCTACACCTTC.

The chain combines TRBV27 with TRBJ2-7; D is ambiguous. The CDR3 totals 13 residues. Germline CDR1 and CDR2: MNHEY and SMNVEV (reference sequence). Trimming took off 5 bases at V and 11 bases at J, with 19 bases between the two ends. The DNA of the CDR3 is TGTGCCAGCAGTCCCTCCCGTTGGGCAACCGAGTACTTC. Translated, it gives CASSPSRWATEYF.

The J gene is TRBJ2-5, the V gene TRBV11-3; 12 bases agree with TRBD2. Germline CDR1 is SGHNT and CDR2 is YENEEA. Germline trimming cut 7 bases from V and 4 bases from J; bases unmatched to any gene: 10. CDR3 size: 16 residues. CDR3: CASNLPLAGGGETQYF. The CDR3 DNA follows: TGTGCCAGCAACCTCCCTCTAGCGGGAGGGGGAGAGACCCAGTACTTC.

There are a few counts of this clone. V and J are TRBV18 and TRBJ2-7; D gene unclear. Trimming took off 1 base at V and 6 bases at J, with 16 bases between the two ends. The CDR3 covers 15 residues. Per germline, CDR1 KGHSH and CDR2 LQKENI. The CDR3 DNA is TGTGCCAGCTCACCACATAGTGGAGCCCCCAGCGAGCAGTACTTC. Translation gives CASSPHSGAPSEQYF.

The chain carries TRBV4-1 and TRBJ2-1; weak D call: TRBD1 (6 bases). The germline CDR1 and CDR2 sequences are MGHRA and YSYEKL. Deletions cut 4 bases from V and 2 bases from J, with 9 bases between. The CDR3 is made up of 14 amino acids. DNA of the CDR3: TGCGCCAGCAGCCCGGGACATACCTACAATGAGCAGTTCTTC. The encoded protein is CASSPGHTYNEQFF.

The chain combines TRBV7-6 with TRBJ2-7; 7 positions match TRBD1. Germline V gene sequence: CDR1 SGHVS, CDR2 FNYEAQ. There are 14 residues in the CDR3. The CDR3: CASSSTTPTGHLEV. CDR3 in DNA: TGTGCCAGCAGCTCGACCACTCCGACAGGGCACCTCGAGGTC.

The count of this clone is one. The rearrangement uses TRBV4-3 and TRBJ2-2, with D perhaps matching TRBD2 (7 bases). Trimming removed 1 base at V and 3 bases at J, with 12 bases between. The CDR3 sequence is 16 residues long. Per the germline V gene, CDR1 is LGHNA and CDR2 is YSLEER. For the CDR3, the DNA is TGCGCCAGCAGCCAAGTTCGGGGGGCGGACACCGGGGAGCTGTTTTTT. It is translated as CASSQVRGADTGELFF.

This CDR3 is CASSFGQNEKLFF. In nucleotides, the CDR3 is TGCGCCAGCAGCTTTGGGCAAAACGAAAAACTGTTTTTT. This chain links TRBV5-1 with TRBJ1-4; D ambiguous. The V end was cut by 2 bases, the J end by 8 bases, with 10 bases between. This CDR3 region has 13 residues. Per germline, CDR1 SGHRS and CDR2 YFSETQ.

The J gene is TRBJ2-7, the V gene TRBV6-1, with D maybe TRBD1 (6 bases). The CDR3 is 16 residues long. V was shortened by 3 bases and J by 3 bases, with 18 bases between the two germline ends. Germline V lookup: CDR1 MNHNS, CDR2 SASEGT. The CDR3 coding sequence is TGTGCCAGCAGTGAGGACAGTTTATACTCAATCTACGAGCAGTACTTC. It specifies CASSEDSLYSIYEQYF.

The V gene is TRBV7-9, the J gene TRBJ1-1; D is undetermined. CDR1 and CDR2 (germline): SEHNR, FQNEAQ (reference sequence). The V gene lost 2 bases and the J gene lost 2 bases, with 12 bases spanning the gap. The CDR3 loop spans 15 amino acids. CDR3 sequence (DNA): TGTGCCAGCAGCTTAATCCCCGGAGCAAACACTGAAGCTTTCTTT. It yields the protein CASSLIPGANTEAFF.

The table lists this clone with a count of one. The chain couples TRBV7-9 to TRBJ2-7; D might be TRBD1 (6 bases). Germline V gives CDR1 SEHNR, CDR2 FQNEAQ (reference sequence). The CDR3 is 13 amino acids. The V end lost 2 bases, the J end lost 6 bases, and 11 bases lay between the germline ends. For the CDR3, the DNA is TGTGCCAGCAGCTTACTTACAGGGCCCGAGCAGTACTTC. Amino acid sequence: CASSLLTGPEQYF.

The rearrangement links TRBV5-4 to TRBJ2-1, with 14 bases lining up with TRBD2. Germline V gene data show CDR1 as SGHNT and CDR2 as YYREEE (reference sequence). Trimming cost V 4 bases and J 1 base; bases outside gene matches: 7. CDR3 length equals 18 residues. This chain's CDR3 is CASSRGLAGGQSYNEQFF. DNA for the CDR3: TGTGCCAGCAGCCGAGGACTAGCGGGGGGCCAATCCTACAATGAGCAGTTCTTC.

The CDR3 region has the DNA TGTGCCAGCAGTTACATAAAGCTAACTATGAACACTGAAGCTTTCTTT. It codes for CASSYIKLTMNTEAFF. The V and J genes are TRBV6-5 and TRBJ1-1, with D unresolved. From germline, CDR1 is MNHEY and CDR2 SVGAGI. The CDR3 runs 16 residues. V was cut by 2 bases and J by 0 bases, with 13 bases left in between.

The CDR3 coding sequence is TGTGCCAGCAGATCCCATGGGGGGAGCTCCTACGAGCAGTACTTC. Translation: CASRSHGGSSYEQYF. J is TRBJ2-7 and V is TRBV28; possibly TRBD2 for D (6 bases). The CDR3 sequence is 15 residues long. Trimming cost V 6 bases and J 0 bases, with 15 bases left between them. Germline-derived CDR1 and CDR2 are MDHEN and SYDVKM.